The TCR beta chain described here comes from a study of blood T cell repertoires in COVID-19. Whole-study context: The United States, Italy and Spain supplied acute and convalescent COVID-19 samples. The analysed material was cDNA or gDNA that came from T cells, B-cell-depleted T cells, or PBMCs.

It was during active infection that Seattle patients were enrolled and then longitudinally followed. Study processing details: Amplification from reference gene primers served as the basis for estimated nucleated cell counts. Here immunoSEQ multiplex PCR was the method, and the copy in TCRdb shows in-frame clones only, minus some. The V and J calls and the clone size are those of that table, but D and trimming were determined from the DNA. The sample holds around 94,000 clones, roughly 87% seen once. The CDR3 spans 19 residues. The V segment lost 0 bases and the J segment 1 base; nucleotides outside the gene matches: 9. Germline V CDR1 and CDR2: LGHDT, YNNKEL (reference sequence).

The chain uses TRBV3-1 (or the pseudogene TRBV3-2) and TRBJ1-4; 9 nucleotides agree with TRBD1. The source material was peripheral blood. This receptor was identified in a woman in her forties or fifties with COVID-19, enrolled during active disease. DNA for the CDR3: TGTGCCAGCAGCCAAGATCTTAGGGGACAGGGAAAAACTAATGAAAAACTGTTTTTT. This encodes CASSQDLRGQGKTNEKLFF.